The 10 T cell receptor beta chains below come from one sample, sequenced in a study of response to subunit inactivated influenza vaccine. Each CDR3 protein is one row after TCRdb ran MiXCR on the RT-PCR reads. The data show 530,000 or so distinct CDR3 sequences, with roughly 25% seen just once and around 2% held by the top ten. The sample here was CD4+ T cells sorted from PBMCs, taken around 5 days after vaccination. The receptors derive from a man aged 45 to 65 who received an inactivated influenza vaccine.

The sample holds a few counts of this clonotype. The CDR3 DNA sequence: TGCAGTGCCAGCCCAGAGCCCTCGGGTTCACCCCTCCACTTT. Amino acids: CSASPEPSGSPLHF. V usage is TRBV20-1 and J usage is TRBJ1-6, with D unclear. The CDR3 is 14 amino acids. CDR1 is DFQATT, CDR2 SNEGSKA, per germline (reference sequence). The germline V and J ends were trimmed by 6 bases and 9 bases, with 18 bases remaining between them.

This chain links TRBV18 with TRBJ2-7; 13 positions agree with TRBD2. The trim removed 3 bases at V and 3 bases at J, leaving 8 bases unmatched. This CDR3 comprises 17 residues. Per germline, CDR1 KGHSH and CDR2 LQKENI. CDR3 nucleotides: TGTGCCAGCTCACCTGGGACTAGCGGGGAAATACTCTACGAGCAGTACTTC. Protein: CASSPGTSGEILYEQYF. Full variable domain (rest looked up from reference TRBV18 and TRBJ2-7): NAGVMQNPRHLVRRRGQEARLRCSPMKGHSHVYWYRQLPEEGLKFMVYLQKENIIDESGMPKERFSAEFPKEGPSILRIQQVVRGDSAAYFCASSPGTSGEILYEQYFGPGTRLTVT.

The J gene is TRBJ2-1, the V gene TRBV6-5; D is uncertain. V lost 0 bases to trimming and J lost 10 bases, with 10 bases between them. CDR1 and CDR2 (germline): MNHEY, SVGAGI. This CDR3 has 13 amino acids. The CDR3 DNA reads TGTGCCAGCAGTTACTCGATTCTTCGGGAGCAGTTCTTC. It is translated as CASSYSILREQFF.

V usage is TRBV20-1 and J usage is TRBJ1-4, with 9 bases matching TRBD1. The CDR3 has 14 residues. J was trimmed by 5 bases and V by 1 base; bases with no gene match: 2. Germline CDR1 DFQATT, CDR2 SNEGSKA (reference sequence). The CDR3 DNA reads TGCAGTGCTAGAGCAGGGACAGGGAATGAAAAACTGTTTTTT. Amino acid sequence: CSARAGTGNEKLFF.

V is TRBV4-2 and J is TRBJ2-7; D unclear. CDR3 size: 14 residues. Germline V gene lookup returns CDR1 LGHNA and CDR2 YNFKEQ. V was pared by 3 bases and J by 2 bases, with 11 bases between. CDR3 in DNA: TGTGCCAGCAGCCATGCCCTTGGGGCCTACGAGCAGTACTTC. This sequence encodes CASSHALGAYEQYF.

This clonotype was observed a few times. The CDR3, as DNA: TGTGCCAGCAGTCCACGGAGGCGGGGGCGCGGGGAGACCCAGTACTTC. Protein product: CASSPRRRGRGETQYF. The chain is built from TRBV6-1 and TRBJ2-5, with D possibly TRBD2 on 7 matching bases. This CDR3 is built from 16 residues. V was cut by 5 bases and J by 5 bases, with 21 bases left in between. Germline V gives CDR1 MNHNS, CDR2 SASEGT.

The chain links TRBV7-2 to TRBJ2-1; 7 bases fit TRBD1. Germline CDR1 is SGHTA and CDR2 is FQGNSA. The CDR3 spans 13 residues. V lost 5 bases to trimming and J lost 6 bases; unmatched junction nucleotides: 4. The CDR3, as DNA: TGTGCCAGCAGCGCGGACAGGTTCAATGAGCAGTTCTTC. It translates to CASSADRFNEQFF.

This clonotype was detected a few times. V is TRBV5-1 and J is TRBJ2-1; TRBD2 is a possible D gene (6 bases). There are 15 residues in the CDR3. Per germline, CDR1 SGHRS and CDR2 YFSETQ. V was cut by 5 bases and J by 4 bases, with 16 bases left in between. The CDR3 bases are TGCGCCAGCAGGCCCACTAGCAGCCCGTACAATGAGCAGTTCTTC. This sequence encodes CASRPTSSPYNEQFF.

By share, this clonotype counts as medium-sized. V usage is TRBV6-5 and J usage is TRBJ2-5; 7 bases are a match to TRBD2. The J segment lost 4 bases and the V segment lost 4 bases, leaving 12 bases of the junction unmatched. Germline CDR1 MNHEY, CDR2 SVGAGI. The CDR3 contains 16 residues. DNA for the CDR3: TGTGCCAGCAGTTCCAGCTTACCGGGACTATCAGAGACCCAGTACTTC. This codes for CASSSSLPGLSETQYF.

CDR3 protein: CASSLVTGGPTDTQYF. DNA of the CDR3: TGCGCCAGCAGCTTGGTGACAGGGGGCCCGACAGATACGCAGTATTTT. This chain joins TRBV5-1 and TRBJ2-3, with 10 bases identical to TRBD1. The length of the CDR3 is 16 residues. V lost 0 bases to trimming and J lost 3 bases; unmatched junction nucleotides: 4. Germline CDR1 and CDR2: SGHRS and YFSETQ.